The clone carrying this T cell receptor beta chain appeared many times. Its target is not known. The repertoire was sequenced with immunoSEQ multiplex PCR; TCRdb's copy has only in-frame clones and lacks some. The repertoire consists of fewer than 60,000 clones, none detected only once. The source of the sample is a study of T cell clonality in common variable immunodeficiency. General study results and limits: CVID patient heterogeneity limited repertoire-clinical complication correlations. Common variable immunodeficiency TCR beta sequences reportedly had fewer deletions and N-nucleotide insertions.

Donors gave 5 to 8 ml heparinized peripheral whole blood. This receptor was identified in a person between 18 and 75 years old in good health. Sequencing input: peripheral blood mononuclear cells.

Partial CDR3 DNA: TGTGCCAGCAGGGGGGACAGACCCTACGAG. Its translation is CASRGDRPYE. The CDR3 in full is CASRGDRPYEQYF. The rearrangement uses TRBV28 and TRBJ2-7; 7 bases line up with TRBD1. The read ends 3 residues early relative to the CDR3; the germline J gene fills the gap. Germline CDR1 reads MDHEN; CDR2 reads SYDVKM. V gave up 6 bases and J gave up 2 bases; unmatched junction bases: 4. The CDR3 spans 13 residues.